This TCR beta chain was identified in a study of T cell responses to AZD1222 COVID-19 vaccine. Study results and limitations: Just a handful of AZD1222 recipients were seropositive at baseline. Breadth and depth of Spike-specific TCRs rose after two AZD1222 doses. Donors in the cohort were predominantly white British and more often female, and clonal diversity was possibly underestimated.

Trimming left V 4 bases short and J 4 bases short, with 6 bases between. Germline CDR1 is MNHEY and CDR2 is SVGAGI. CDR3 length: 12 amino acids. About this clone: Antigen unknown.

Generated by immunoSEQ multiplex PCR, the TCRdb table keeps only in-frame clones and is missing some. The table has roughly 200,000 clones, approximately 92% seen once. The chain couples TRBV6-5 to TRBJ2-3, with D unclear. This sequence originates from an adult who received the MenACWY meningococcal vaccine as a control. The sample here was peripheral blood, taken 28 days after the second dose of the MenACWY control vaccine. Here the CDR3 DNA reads TGTGCCAGCAGTTCCCTGGCAGATACGCAGTATTTT. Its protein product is CASSSLADTQYF.